A selection of T cell receptor beta chains follows, all from one sample in a study of CD8 T cells in Susac syndrome. MiXCR was run by TCRdb on the immunoSEQ multiplex PCR reads, yielding one entry per CDR3 protein. The sample has 100,000 to 150,000 distinct CDR3 sequences, around 94% seen once. Sequencing was performed on CD8+ T cells from PBMCs. The source of these receptors is a human donor with Susac syndrome. CDR3s include the opening cysteine and the closing phenylalanine or tryptophan. The D gene is left open where the match is weak. For some rows the clone size is stated as once, few or many, or as a class when expanded; others skip it.

CDR3 protein	CDR3 DNA	clone size	CDR3 length	D gene	V gene	J gene
CASSVDREGGYTF	TGTGCCAGCAGCGTAGACAGGGAGGGAGGCTACACCTTC	NA	13	NA	TRBV9	TRBJ1-2
CASSQDERAGSETQYF	TGTGCCAGCAGCCAAGATGAAAGGGCGGGGTCAGAGACCCAGTACTTC	NA	16	NA	TRBV3-1	TRBJ2-5
CASSPFLDSSYEQYF	TGTGCCAGCAGCCCGTTTTTGGACTCCTCCTACGAGCAGTACTTC	NA	15	NA	TRBV11-1	TRBJ2-7
CASSLGGVTAPGETQYF	TGCGCCAGCAGCTTGGGAGGAGTGACAGCGCCTGGGGAGACCCAGTACTTC	NA	17	NA	TRBV5-1	TRBJ2-5
CSAPAAASGGDTQYF	TGCAGTGCTCCCGCCGCGGCCTCAGGAGGGGATACGCAGTATTTT	NA	15	NA	TRBV20-1	TRBJ2-3
CASSPFGGYGYTF	TGTGCCAGCAGCCCCTTTGGTGGCTATGGCTACACCTTC	NA	13	NA	TRBV3-1	TRBJ1-2
CASGLAGEETGELFF	TGTGCTAGTGGTTTAGCGGGAGAGGAAACCGGGGAGCTGTTTTTT	NA	15	TRBD2	TRBV12-5	TRBJ2-2
CASSLIAGGETQYF	TGTGCCAGCAGCTTAATAGCGGGGGGTGAGACCCAGTACTTC	once	14	TRBD2	TRBV11-1	TRBJ2-5
CASSQGTASGANVLTF	TGCGCCAGCAGCCAGGGCACAGCCTCTGGGGCCAACGTCCTGACTTTC	NA	16	NA	TRBV4-3	TRBJ2-6
CASRLSSPSTDTQYF	TGTGCCAGCAGACTGTCTAGCCCTAGCACAGATACGCAGTATTTT	NA	15	NA	TRBV2	TRBJ2-3
CASSLGTGGHEQFF	TGTGCCAGCAGCTTGGGGACGGGAGGGCATGAGCAGTTCTTC	NA	14	TRBD2	TRBV5-6	TRBJ2-1
CASSHRVLDEQFF	TGTGCCAGCAGCCACAGGGTTTTAGATGAGCAGTTCTTC	NA	13	NA	TRBV9	TRBJ2-1
CASSEIEDRHRYGYTF	TGTGCCAGCAGTGAAATCGAGGACAGGCATCGCTATGGCTACACCTTC	NA	16	TRBD1	TRBV2	TRBJ1-2
CASSISGQGYSNQPQHF	TGTGCCAGTAGTATATCAGGACAGGGCTATAGCAATCAGCCCCAGCATTTT	NA	17	TRBD1	TRBV19	TRBJ1-5
CASLGQGAREQYF	TGTGCCAGCCTGGGACAGGGGGCGAGGGAGCAGTACTTC	NA	13	TRBD1	TRBV2	TRBJ2-7
CASSRGPRDNEQFF	TGCGCCAGTTCCCGCGGTCCTAGGGACAATGAGCAGTTCTTC	NA	14	NA	TRBV4-1	TRBJ2-1
CAWSPRLAEGELFF	TGTGCCTGGAGTCCCCGACTAGCGGAGGGGGAGCTGTTTTTT	NA	14	TRBD2	TRBV30	TRBJ2-2
CASSESSGGWGNQPQHF	TGTGCCAGCAGTGAATCCAGCGGCGGATGGGGCAATCAGCCCCAGCATTTT	once	17	NA	TRBV25-1	TRBJ1-5
CASSLAREGLNTEAFF	TGTGCCAGCAGCTTAGCCAGGGAGGGATTGAACACTGAAGCTTTCTTT	NA	16	NA	TRBV13	TRBJ1-1
CSVERSAGFGYTF	TGCAGCGTTGAAAGGTCGGCAGGGTTTGGCTACACCTTC	NA	13	NA	TRBV29-1	TRBJ1-2
CATSDLGTDNEQFF	TGTGCCACCAGTGACCTCGGGACAGACAATGAGCAGTTCTTC	NA	14	TRBD1	TRBV24-1	TRBJ2-1
CASSNSDAGGRSYNEQFF	TGTGCCAGCAGCAACTCTGATGCGGGAGGGCGTTCCTACAATGAGCAGTTCTTC	NA	18	TRBD2	TRBV7-9	TRBJ2-1
CASSDVGTSGAYNEQFF	TGTGCCAGCAGCGACGTAGGGACTAGCGGGGCCTACAATGAGCAGTTCTTC	NA	17	TRBD2	TRBV5-6	TRBJ2-1
CSVETEDYEQYF	TGCAGCGTTGAGACGGAGGACTACGAGCAGTACTTC	NA	12	NA	TRBV29-1	TRBJ2-7
CASSLVPRSGANVLTF	TGTGCCAGCAGCTTAGTCCCACGATCTGGGGCCAACGTCCTGACTTTC	NA	16	NA	TRBV11-2	TRBJ2-6
CASSPLAYIQYF	TGTGCCAGCAGCCCACTAGCGTACATTCAGTACTTC	NA	12	TRBD2	TRBV5-8	TRBJ2-4
CASSQESGGVLEGNTIYF	TGCGCCAGCAGCCAAGAAAGCGGAGGAGTCCTGGAAGGAAACACCATATATTTT	few	18	NA	TRBV4-3	TRBJ1-3
CASSQAWGPYEQYF	TGCGCCAGCAGCCAAGCCTGGGGGCCCTACGAGCAGTACTTC	NA	14	NA	TRBV4-3	TRBJ2-7
CASSSSSGYTF	TGTGCCAGCAGTTCCTCCTCCGGCTACACCTTC	once	11	NA	TRBV12-3/TRBV12-4	TRBJ1-2
CATSRDLAGDFYNEQFF	TGTGCCACCAGCAGAGATTTGGCAGGAGATTTCTACAATGAGCAGTTCTTC	NA	17	NA	TRBV15	TRBJ2-1